The text below deals with one TCR beta chain. The antigen is unknown. The record originates from a study of CD8 T cells in Susac syndrome. Study-wide points: Clonal expansion of Susac CD8+ cells peaked in TEMRA cells, and it also peaked in active patients.

TEMRA cells were enriched by FACS, and CD4+ and CD8+ T cells were negatively isolated. The CDR3 loop spans 13 amino acids. Germline V CDR1 and CDR2: SNHLY, FYNNEI. V lost 3 bases and J lost 1, with 6 bases in between. Random hexamers served to reverse transcribe roughly 0.45 to 1 ug RNA. Across 54 Vbeta and 13 Jbeta, immunoSEQ multiplex PCR amplified TCR beta CDR3. Using its own MiXCR run on the immunoSEQ multiplex PCR reads, TCRdb lists one record per CDR3 protein. The repertoire consists of approximately 190,000 distinct CDR3 sequences, with just under 95% occurring once and the leading ten covering around 0.16%.

This TCR came from a human donor with Susac syndrome. Sample: CD8+ T cells from PBMCs. The V and J genes are TRBV2 and TRBJ1-1, with D perhaps matching TRBD1 (5 bases). CDR3 protein: CASSDQGNTEAFF. For the CDR3, the DNA is TGTGCCAGCAGTGATCAGGGGAACACTGAAGCTTTCTTT.